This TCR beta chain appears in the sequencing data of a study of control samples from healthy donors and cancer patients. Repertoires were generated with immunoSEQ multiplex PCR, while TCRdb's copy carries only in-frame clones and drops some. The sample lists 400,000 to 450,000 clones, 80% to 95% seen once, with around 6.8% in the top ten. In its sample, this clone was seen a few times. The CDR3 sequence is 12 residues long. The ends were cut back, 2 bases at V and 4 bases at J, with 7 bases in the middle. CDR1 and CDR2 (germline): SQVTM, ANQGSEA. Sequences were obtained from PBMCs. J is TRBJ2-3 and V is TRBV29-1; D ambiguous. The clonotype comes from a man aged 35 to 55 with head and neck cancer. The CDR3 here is CSVEIGADTQYF. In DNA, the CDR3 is TGCAGCGTTGAAATTGGCGCAGATACGCAGTATTTT.